The rows below give T cell receptor beta chains drawn from one sample of a study of control samples from healthy donors and cancer patients. Clones were read by immunoSEQ multiplex PCR, and TCRdb kept only the in-frame ones, dropping some. The table includes some 120,000 clones, about 91% detected once. The sequenced sample was blood. The receptors here all came from a man between 18 and 35 years old in good health. Each CDR3 is given with its conserved first and last residue. Fields, in order: V gene, J gene, D gene, clone size, CDR3 protein, CDR3 DNA. The D gene is left open where the match is weak. The size of a clone is reported for some rows only, either as once, few or many, or as a class for expanded clones.

TRBV5-5	TRBJ1-5	.	.	CASRPGVGNQPQHF	TGTGCCAGCAGACCAGGGGTGGGCAATCAGCCCCAGCATTTT
TRBV9	TRBJ1-5	.	few	CASSGGGYNQPQHF	TGTGCCAGCAGTGGAGGGGGGTACAATCAGCCCCAGCATTTT
TRBV5-4	TRBJ1-1	TRBD1	medium-sized	CASSIGQGGTEAFF	TGTGCCAGCAGCATAGGACAGGGGGGGACTGAAGCTTTCTTT
TRBV19	TRBJ1-1	.	once	CASSPPREDGRSEAFF	TGTGCCAGTAGTCCACCCCGGGAGGACGGGCGGTCTGAAGCTTTCTTT
TRBV6-5	TRBJ2-1	TRBD2	.	CASRSGGGANEQFF	TGTGCCAGCAGGAGCGGGGGGGGCGCCAATGAGCAGTTCTTC
TRBV2	TRBJ2-7	TRBD1	.	CASRGQGPSYEQYF	TGTGCCAGCAGGGGACAGGGCCCCTCCTACGAGCAGTACTTC
TRBV20-1	TRBJ2-2	.	.	CSASVQGNTGELFF	TGCAGTGCTAGTGTTCAGGGGAACACCGGGGAGCTGTTTTTT
TRBV13	TRBJ1-1	TRBD1	.	CASSLGTGSITFF	TGTGCCAGCAGCTTAGGGACAGGGTCGATAACTTTCTTT
TRBV30	TRBJ1-2	TRBD1	.	CAWSGWTGPSGYTF	TGTGCCTGGAGTGGGTGGACAGGCCCCAGTGGCTACACCTTC
TRBV19	TRBJ1-2	.	.	CASSPFLSGEGYGYTF	TGTGCCAGTAGTCCCTTTTTATCGGGGGAGGGCTATGGCTACACCTTC
TRBV18	TRBJ1-2	.	.	CASSPPIGAWYGYTF	TGTGCCAGCTCACCACCCATAGGTGCTTGGTATGGCTACACCTTC
TRBV5-5	TRBJ1-5	.	.	CASSPESYQPQHF	TGTGCCAGCAGCCCCGAATCATATCAGCCCCAGCATTTT
TRBV7-3	TRBJ2-5	.	.	CASSRGVGETQYF	TGTGCCAGCAGCAGAGGGGTTGGGGAGACCCAGTACTTC
TRBV11-2	TRBJ2-2	.	.	CASSWGLITGELFF	TGTGCCAGCAGCTGGGGACTGATCACCGGGGAGCTGTTTTTT
TRBV25-1	TRBJ1-2	.	.	CASSESRTVYGYTF	TGTGCCAGCAGTGAATCCAGGACAGTCTATGGCTACACCTTC
TRBV7-2	TRBJ2-1	TRBD2	once	CASSSPGGYNEQFF	TGTGCCAGCAGCTCCCCCGGGGGGTATAATGAGCAGTTCTTC
TRBV7-3	TRBJ1-5	.	.	CASSLSAAAPQHF	TGTGCCAGCAGCTTATCGGCGGCGGCACCCCAGCATTTT
TRBV7-3	TRBJ2-3	TRBD2	.	CASSFGLAGPDTQYF	TGTGCCAGCAGCTTCGGACTAGCGGGCCCAGATACGCAGTATTTT
TRBV12-3/TRBV12-4	TRBJ1-2	.	.	CASSQFPYGYTF	TGTGCCAGCAGCCAGTTCCCCTATGGCTACACCTTC
TRBV2	TRBJ1-5	.	.	CASSDSGGNQPQHF	TGTGCCAGCAGCGATTCAGGGGGCAATCAGCCCCAGCATTTT
TRBV30	TRBJ1-3	.	.	CAWDGPPLQGNTIYF	TGTGCCTGGGACGGGCCCCCTTTACAGGGAAACACCATATATTTT
TRBV9	TRBJ1-2	.	.	CASSVDQGFIGYTF	TGTGCCAGCAGCGTAGATCAGGGGTTTATTGGCTACACCTTC
TRBV21-1	TRBJ1-5	.	.	CASSAGTGSNQPQHF	TGTGCCAGCAGCGCCGGGACAGGCAGCAATCAGCCCCAGCATTTT
TRBV10-1	TRBJ2-1	.	.	CASSESGQLDNEQFF	TGCGCCAGCAGTGAGTCCGGACAGTTGGACAATGAGCAGTTCTTC
TRBV15	TRBJ1-1	.	.	CATSRDVRGTHPDTEAFF	TGTGCCACCAGCAGAGATGTTCGCGGCACCCATCCGGACACTGAAGCTTTCTTT
TRBV19	TRBJ1-2	TRBD1	.	CASSSPGQSNYGYTF	TGTGCCAGTAGTTCCCCGGGACAGTCTAACTATGGCTACACCTTC
TRBV6-1	TRBJ2-7	TRBD2	.	CASSAIPWTSGSYEQYF	TGTGCCAGCAGTGCGATACCTTGGACTAGCGGCTCCTACGAGCAGTACTTC
TRBV7-2	TRBJ2-3	.	.	CASSPGGFLSTDTQYF	TGTGCCAGCAGCCCCGGCGGGTTCCTTAGCACAGATACGCAGTATTTT
TRBV7-8	TRBJ2-7	.	.	CASSPGVNYEQYF	TGTGCCAGCAGCCCAGGGGTGAACTACGAGCAGTACTTC
TRBV30	TRBJ1-2	.	.	CAWNREGNGYTF	TGTGCCTGGAACAGGGAGGGGAATGGCTACACCTTC
TRBV7-3	TRBJ2-2	.	.	CASSLPGSGHANTGELFF	TGTGCCAGCAGCTTACCCGGCTCCGGACACGCGAACACCGGGGAGCTGTTTTTT
TRBV6-1	TRBJ2-3	.	.	CASSESRGTDTQYF	TGTGCCAGCAGTGAAAGCCGGGGCACAGATACGCAGTATTTT
TRBV19	TRBJ2-5	.	.	CASSKSGEQETQYF	TGTGCCAGTAGTAAGTCCGGGGAACAAGAGACCCAGTACTTC
TRBV30	TRBJ2-1	.	.	CAWKLKGPHRNEQFF	TGTGCCTGGAAATTGAAGGGGCCCCATCGCAATGAGCAGTTCTTC
TRBV10-3	TRBJ2-7	.	.	CAIGLQGMDEQYF	TGTGCCATCGGTCTACAGGGAATGGACGAGCAGTACTTC
TRBV3-1/TRBV3-2	TRBJ1-6	TRBD1	.	CASSQTVDRDRTPLHF	TGTGCCAGCAGCCAAACTGTCGACAGGGATAGGACACCCCTCCACTTT
TRBV27	TRBJ2-2	.	.	CASSSRLELNTGELFF	TGTGCCAGCAGTTCCCGTCTTGAGTTGAACACCGGGGAGCTGTTTTTT
TRBV30	TRBJ2-7	.	.	CAWSVQVTYEQYF	TGTGCCTGGAGTGTACAGGTCACCTACGAGCAGTACTTC
TRBV7-3	TRBJ1-1	.	once	CASSLGSGEAFF	TGTGCCAGCAGCTTAGGGTCGGGTGAAGCTTTCTTT
TRBV5-4	TRBJ2-3	TRBD2	.	CASSPAGLAGGSTDTQYF	TGTGCCAGCAGCCCGGCGGGACTAGCGGGGGGGAGCACAGATACGCAGTATTTT
TRBV19	TRBJ1-6	.	.	CASSPAILSPLHF	TGTGCCAGTAGTCCGGCCATCCTTTCACCCCTCCACTTT
TRBV5-5	TRBJ1-1	TRBD1	.	CASSLETGYEAFF	TGTGCCAGCAGCTTGGAGACAGGGTACGAAGCTTTCTTT
TRBV5-4	TRBJ2-1	TRBD1	.	CANSLAATGTYNEQFF	TGTGCCAACAGCTTGGCGGCGACAGGGACCTACAATGAGCAGTTCTTC
TRBV7-9	TRBJ2-5	TRBD2	.	CASSLGTSGFEETQYF	TGTGCCAGCAGCCTGGGGACTAGCGGGTTTGAAGAGACCCAGTACTTC
TRBV19	TRBJ2-7	TRBD2	.	CASSREVGEQYF	TGTGCCAGTAGTCGGGAGGTGGGCGAGCAGTACTTC